This paragraph covers one T cell receptor beta chain sequence. This entry comes from a study of blood T cell repertoires in COVID-19. Study-wide background: The cDNA or gDNA used as material had been derived from T cells, B-cell-depleted T cells, or PBMCs.

This CDR3 contains 18 residues. V lost 6 bases to trimming and J lost 5 bases; unmatched junction nucleotides: 18. Per germline, CDR1 LGHNA and CDR2 YNFKEQ. The repertoire was sequenced with immunoSEQ multiplex PCR; TCRdb's copy has only in-frame clones and lacks some. The table records around 310,000 clones, about 90% of them present only once. The chain joins TRBV4-2 to TRBJ2-1; TRBD1 matches 8 bases. Material for sequencing was peripheral blood. This receptor was identified in a woman aged 40 to 50 with COVID-19, enrolled during active disease. The DNA of the CDR3 is TGTGCCAGCAGACCTCAACATCCGGGACAGGTATTGAACAATGAGCAGTTCTTC. Translated: CASRPQHPGQVLNNEQFF.